This T cell receptor (beta chain) was sequenced in a study of T-cell reconstitution after alpha-beta-depleted transplantation in children. There are 14 residues in the CDR3. V lost 10 bases and J lost 7; bases outside the gene matches: 11. From germline, CDR1 is SNHLY and CDR2 FYNNEI. Study results and limitations: Elevated TCRbeta diversity at day 60 was traced, in some patients, to surviving recipient T cells and thymic progenitors. The authors attributed T-cell counts and diversity one year after transplant mostly to newly produced T cells. Roughly two months post-transplant, alpha-beta T cells reportedly originated from several hundred graft clones that had expanded.

As it was prepared, the TCRbeta library received unique molecular identifiers. Using its own MiXCR run on the PCR reads, TCRdb lists one record per CDR3 protein. The table includes 800,000 to 1,000,000 distinct CDR3 sequences, around 30% detected once. This clonotype has just a few counts. Its antigen is not known. This receptor was taken from a boy younger than two who had a stem cell transplant for SCID, so the T cells may come from the graft donor. The chain has TRBV2 and TRBJ2-1; 9 bases are shared with TRBD2. This sample comprised PBMCs, mostly from graft donor cells, obtained 360 days after TCRalphabeta/CD19-depleted stem cell transplant. CDR3 amino acids: CATQWTSVLNEQFF. The DNA for the CDR3 is TGTGCCACCCAATGGACTAGCGTGCTGAATGAGCAGTTCTTC.